This is a list of T cell receptor beta chains from one sample in a study of blood T cell repertoires in COVID-19. Libraries were prepared by immunoSEQ multiplex PCR; TCRdb keeps only in-frame clonotypes and omits some of them. The sample lists 200,000 to 250,000 clones; roughly 88% were seen once. Sequenced input: PBMCs or T cells enriched from blood (not recorded which). The receptor set was obtained from a young woman who had been exposed to COVID-19. Each CDR3 is given with its conserved first and last residue. A D gene is named only where the DNA matches it firmly. The size field is filled for only some rows; it gives once, few, many or a size class.

V	size	D	J	CDR3	DNA
TRBV11-2	.	.	TRBJ1-3	CASSLFGSGADTIYF	TGTGCCAGCAGCTTATTTGGCTCAGGGGCAGACACCATATATTTT
TRBV5-1	.	TRBD2	TRBJ2-7	CASSVGLAGVYEQYF	TGCGCCAGCAGCGTGGGACTAGCGGGAGTATACGAGCAGTACTTC
TRBV7-3	.	TRBD2	TRBJ2-5	CASSFKPGLAGPVLAQYF	TGTGCCAGCAGCTTCAAACCGGGACTAGCGGGACCGGTCTTGGCCCAGTACTTC
TRBV28	.	TRBD1	TRBJ2-3	CASSLQGLGQGGTDTQYF	TGTGCCAGCAGTTTACAAGGCCTCGGACAGGGAGGCACAGATACGCAGTATTTT
TRBV13	.	.	TRBJ2-3	CASSSTEQGYTQYF	TGTGCCAGCAGCTCAACTGAACAGGGTTATACGCAGTATTTT
TRBV9	.	TRBD1	TRBJ1-2	CASSVAVSGGLGYGYTF	TGTGCCAGCAGCGTAGCGGTCTCAGGGGGCTTAGGCTATGGCTACACCTTC
TRBV29-1	once	.	TRBJ1-6	CSVQTEVNSPLHF	TGCAGCGTTCAAACAGAAGTTAATTCACCCCTCCACTTT
TRBV30	.	TRBD1	TRBJ1-2	CAWIKRGDRPRGGYTF	TGTGCCTGGATCAAACGGGGGGACAGGCCGAGGGGTGGCTACACCTTC
TRBV3-1/TRBV3-2	.	.	TRBJ2-3	CASSQDTRDTQYF	TGTGCCAGCAGCCAAGATACCAGAGATACGCAGTATTTT
TRBV11-3	.	.	TRBJ2-3	CASSLFSSTDTQYF	TGTGCCAGCAGCCTCTTTTCTAGCACAGATACGCAGTATTTT
TRBV30	.	.	TRBJ1-1	CAWSPGAFF	TGTGCCTGGAGCCCCGGGGCTTTCTTT
TRBV5-1	.	TRBD1	TRBJ2-1	CASRGKAQGASNEQFF	TGCGCCAGCAGGGGAAAGGCACAGGGGGCATCCAATGAGCAGTTCTTC
TRBV2	few	TRBD1	TRBJ1-5	CASSVGQGGNQPQHF	TGTGCCAGCAGTGTGGGACAGGGAGGAAATCAGCCCCAGCATTTT
TRBV5-4	.	.	TRBJ1-6	CASSLAPGGNSPLHF	TGTGCCAGCAGCTTGGCCCCTGGGGGGAATTCACCCCTCCACTTT
TRBV4-2	.	TRBD2	TRBJ2-7	CASSQDTSGSYEQYF	TGTGCCAGCAGCCAAGATACTAGCGGGAGTTACGAGCAGTACTTC
TRBV11-2	.	TRBD1	TRBJ1-1	CASSPRQGIEAFF	TGTGCCAGCAGCCCCCGACAGGGGATTGAAGCTTTCTTT
TRBV15	.	.	TRBJ2-1	CATSRDLDSGTYNEQFF	TGTGCCACCAGCAGAGATCTGGATAGCGGAACCTACAATGAGCAGTTCTTC
TRBV7-3	.	.	TRBJ1-1	CASSSSYVLYEAFF	TGTGCCAGCAGCTCTTCCTACGTCCTCTACGAAGCTTTCTTT
TRBV27	.	.	TRBJ2-1	CASSPRSLTLYNEQFF	TGTGCCAGCAGCCCTAGATCCCTGACCCTATACAATGAGCAGTTCTTC
TRBV5-1	once	TRBD1	TRBJ2-2	CASEGGQGAGELFF	TGCGCCAGCGAGGGCGGACAGGGGGCCGGGGAGCTGTTTTTT
TRBV21-1	.	.	TRBJ2-3	CAGGNRDRGDDTQYF	TGTGCCGGGGGAAACCGGGACAGGGGGGACGATACGCAGTATTTT
TRBV30	.	.	TRBJ2-2	CAWSPSGVGELFF	TGTGCCTGGAGTCCCTCGGGGGTCGGGGAGCTGTTTTTT
TRBV7-3	once	.	TRBJ1-1	CASSLTDRKNTEAFF	TGTGCCAGCAGCTTAACAGACAGGAAGAACACTGAAGCTTTCTTT
TRBV19	.	.	TRBJ2-4	CASSIGRVGNIQYF	TGTGCCAGTAGTATTGGCAGGGTAGGAAACATTCAGTACTTC